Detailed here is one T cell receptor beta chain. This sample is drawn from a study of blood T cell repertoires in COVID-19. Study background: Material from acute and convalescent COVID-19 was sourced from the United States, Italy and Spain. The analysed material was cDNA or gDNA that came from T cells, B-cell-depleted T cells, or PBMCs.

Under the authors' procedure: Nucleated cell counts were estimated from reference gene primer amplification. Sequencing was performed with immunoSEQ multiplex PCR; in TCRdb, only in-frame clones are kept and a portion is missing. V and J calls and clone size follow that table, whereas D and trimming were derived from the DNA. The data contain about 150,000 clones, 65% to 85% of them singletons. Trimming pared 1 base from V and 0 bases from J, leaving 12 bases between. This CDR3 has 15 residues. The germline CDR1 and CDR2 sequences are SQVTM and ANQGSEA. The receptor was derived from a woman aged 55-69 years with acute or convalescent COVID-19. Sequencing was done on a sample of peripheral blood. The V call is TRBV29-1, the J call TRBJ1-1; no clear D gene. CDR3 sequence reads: CSVEGGRGLNTEAFF. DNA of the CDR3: TGCAGCGTTGAAGGGGGTAGAGGGCTGAACACTGAAGCTTTCTTT. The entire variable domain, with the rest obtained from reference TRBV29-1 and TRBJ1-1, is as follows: SAVISQKPSRDICQRGTSLTIQCQVDSQVTMMFWYRQQPGQSLTLIATANQGSEATYESGFVIDKFPISRPNLTFSTLTVSNMSPEDSSIYLCSVEGGRGLNTEAFFGQGTRLTVV.